This T cell receptor (beta chain) is drawn from a study of regulatory T cells in long-lasting Graves disease. Study-level background: Newly diagnosed Graves' patients had taken antithyroid drugs under 3 months.

The table lists this clonotype with many counts. CDR3-region Arm-PCR and iRepertoire HTBI primers produced the TCR beta libraries. Using its own MiXCR run on the multiplex PCR reads, TCRdb lists one record per CDR3 protein. Here the sample spans 400,000 to 650,000 distinct CDR3 sequences, more than 15% being singletons. Time point here: newly diagnosed GD, antithyroid drugs for less than 3 months. The TCR library was made from RNA extracted from PBMCs. These data also featured in a second study, about T cells in Graves' hyperthyroidism and ophthalmopathy. That investigation notes: Initially, a first-round RT-PCR of the TCR CDR3 employed the HTBI primer set.

The clonotype was recovered from a woman aged 35-65 years with Graves disease. Specimen: peripheral blood mononuclear cells (PBMCs), collected at new diagnosis, from a patient treated with antithyroid drugs.

CDR3 sequence: CASGGLTYEQYF. CDR3 bases: TGTGCCAGTGGGGGTCTAACCTACGAGCAGTACTTC. The chain links TRBV28 to TRBJ2-7; D is perhaps TRBD1 or TRBD2 (5 bases each). CDR1 is MDHEN and CDR2 is SYDVKM in the germline V gene. The germline V and J ends were trimmed by 9 bases and 2 bases, with 11 bases remaining between them. The CDR3 extends over 12 amino acids.